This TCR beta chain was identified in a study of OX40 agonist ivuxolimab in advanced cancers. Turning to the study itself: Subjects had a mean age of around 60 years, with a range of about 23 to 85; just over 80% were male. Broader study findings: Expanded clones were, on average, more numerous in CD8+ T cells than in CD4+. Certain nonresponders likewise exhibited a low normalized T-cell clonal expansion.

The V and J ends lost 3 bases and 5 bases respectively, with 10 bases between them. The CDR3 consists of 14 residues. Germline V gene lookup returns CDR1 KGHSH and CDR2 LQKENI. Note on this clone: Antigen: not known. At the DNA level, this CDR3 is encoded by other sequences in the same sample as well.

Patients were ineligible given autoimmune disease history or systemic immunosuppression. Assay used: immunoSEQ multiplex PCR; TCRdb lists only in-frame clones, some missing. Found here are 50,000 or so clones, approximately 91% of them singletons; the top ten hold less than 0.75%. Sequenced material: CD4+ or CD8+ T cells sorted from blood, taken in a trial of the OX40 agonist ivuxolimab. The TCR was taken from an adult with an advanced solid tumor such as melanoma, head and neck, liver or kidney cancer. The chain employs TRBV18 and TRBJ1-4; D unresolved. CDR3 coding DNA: TGTGCCAGCTCACCCACAGCGACCAATGAAAAACTGTTTTTT. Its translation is CASSPTATNEKLFF.